These 20 T cell receptor beta chains were sequenced from one sample in a study of spatial heterogeneity in lung cancer. TCRdb analysed the 5' RACE reads with MiXCR anew, one entry per CDR3 protein. The table lists about 1,400 distinct CDR3 sequences, 35% to 55% of them singletons. Time point described: sample taken at primary tumor resection. Whole RNA, which was extracted from tumor, nontumor lung tissue or frozen PBMC, was sequenced without any cell sorting. The source was PBMCs, collected at surgery. The receptors shown here come from a female donor with early-stage non-small cell lung cancer.

The V and J genes are TRBV20-1 and TRBJ2-3, with a weak D call TRBD2 (6 bases). Trimming shortened V by 4 bases and J by 6 bases, and 23 bases separated the two germline ends. CDR1 is DFQATT, CDR2 SNEGSKA, per germline (reference sequence). The CDR3 totals 16 residues. The CDR3 sequence: CSATVAAGRPGDTQYF. In nucleotides, the CDR3 is TGCAGTGCTACCGTTGCCGCGGGAAGGCCGGGGGATACGCAGTATTTT.

This clonotype was seen at least ten times. The CDR3 DNA reads TGCAGTGCGTCGACCGAGAGCTCCTATAATTCACCCCTCCACTTT. Translated, it gives CSASTESSYNSPLHF. The V and J genes are TRBV20-1 and TRBJ1-6, with D uncertain. CDR1 is DFQATT, CDR2 SNEGSKA, per germline (reference sequence). The V end was cut by 6 bases, the J end by 0 bases, with 12 bases between. The CDR3 has 15 residues.

The chain has TRBV11-2 and TRBJ2-5; 9 positions match TRBD1. CDR1 and CDR2 (germline): SGHAT, FQNNGV. This CDR3 region has 16 residues. V was pared by 1 base and J by 3 bases, with 6 bases of the junction left unmatched. CDR3 nucleotides: TGTGCCAGCAGCTTAGCACGGGACAGGGATAAAGAGACCCAGTACTTC. It yields the protein CASSLARDRDKETQYF.

By its share, this clonotype is large. The rearrangement links TRBV12-3 or TRBV12-4 to TRBJ1-2; no clear D. The germline V and J ends were trimmed by 3 bases and 8 bases, with 19 bases remaining between them. The CDR3 consists of 15 residues. Here the CDR3 DNA reads TGTGCCAGCAGTTTTGGTCCGAGATCCCCGGGGGGCTACACCTTC. Translating gives CASSFGPRSPGGYTF.

V and J are TRBV19 and TRBJ2-3; D is possibly TRBD2 (6 bases). Germline V CDR1 and CDR2: LNHDA, SQIVND (reference sequence). This CDR3 spans 15 amino acids. Trimming stripped 1 base from V and 1 base from J, with 9 bases between. The CDR3 sequence: CASSIGGGGTDTQYF. In nucleotides, the CDR3 is TGTGCCAGTAGTATAGGAGGAGGGGGCACAGATACGCAGTATTTT.

The rearrangement links TRBV7-9 to TRBJ1-3; D is possibly TRBD1 (5 bases). CDR3 length equals 17 residues. The V gene's germline CDR1 is SEHNR and CDR2 FQNEAQ (reference sequence). V was pared by 5 bases and J by 2 bases, with 19 bases between. The CDR3 DNA reads TGTGCCAGCAGCCCCCTCGGGAGGGGTGTCACTGGAAACACCATATATTTT. It translates to CASSPLGRGVTGNTIYF.

The chain combines TRBV3-1 with TRBJ2-5; 9 nucleotides match TRBD2. The CDR3 loop spans 17 amino acids. Trimming cost V 0 bases and J 3 bases; bases outside gene matches: 8. The germline V gene encodes CDR1 LGHDT and CDR2 YNNKEL (reference sequence). The CDR3, as DNA: TGTGCCAGCAGCCAAGATTGGCTAGCGGGGTCGGAAGAGACCCAGTACTTC. It translates to CASSQDWLAGSEETQYF.

This clonotype was observed a handful of times. The chain uses TRBV29-1 and TRBJ2-7; D tentatively reads TRBD1 or TRBD2 (5 bases each). From germline, CDR1 is SQVTM and CDR2 ANQGSEA. The CDR3 is made up of 13 amino acids. Trimming stripped 8 bases from V and 5 bases from J, with 19 bases between. The CDR3 spells CSLRDPTSNEQYF. CDR3 sequence (DNA): TGCAGCCTCCGGGACCCTACGTCCAACGAGCAGTACTTC.

The V call is TRBV10-2, the J call TRBJ2-5; D remains ambiguous. Deletions cut 3 bases from V and 5 bases from J, with 16 bases between. The length of the CDR3 is 15 residues. Germline CDR1 and CDR2: WSHSY and SAAADI. CDR3 in DNA: TGCGCCAGCAGTGAAAGGCCCCGACCTTGGGAGACCCAGTACTTC. It encodes CASSERPRPWETQYF.

This clonotype was recorded a few times. DNA of the CDR3: TGCGCCAGCAGCCTCCTAAATAGGGGAGGGCAAGAGACCCAGTACTTC. This codes for CASSLLNRGGQETQYF. The chain couples TRBV5-1 to TRBJ2-5; 7 bases agree with TRBD2. CDR3 size: 16 residues. Losses at the gene ends were 4 bases for V and 2 bases for J; bases not matched to a gene: 11. Germline CDR1 reads SGHRS; CDR2 reads YFSETQ.

This clonotype was seen only once. The CDR3 here is CASSPGQAAGNTIYF. CDR3 DNA: TGTGCCAGCAGTCCCGGACAGGCGGCTGGAAACACCATATATTTT. This chain joins TRBV2 and TRBJ1-3, with 7 bases matching TRBD1. The CDR3 has 15 residues. Losses at the gene ends were 5 bases for V and 2 bases for J; bases not matched to a gene: 6. CDR1 is SNHLY, CDR2 FYNNEI, per germline.

This clonotype appeared a single time. V gene TRBV4-3 combines with J gene TRBJ2-7; TRBD1 is a possible D gene (6 bases). Trimming took off 3 bases at V and 4 bases at J, with 19 bases between the two ends. From germline, CDR1 is LGHNA and CDR2 YSLEER. The CDR3 has 16 amino acids. This chain's CDR3 is CASSHSTMGASYEQYF. The CDR3, as DNA: TGCGCCAGCAGCCACTCCACCATGGGGGCTTCGTACGAGCAGTACTTC.

This clonotype was detected only a few times. The chain carries TRBV10-3 and TRBJ2-7; 7 bases match TRBD2. This CDR3 contains 12 residues. Germline CDR1 reads ENHRY; CDR2 reads SYGVKD. The ends lost 4 bases at V and 6 bases at J; junction bases unmatched: 3. In DNA, the CDR3 is TGTGCCATCAGTGGGACTAGTTCCGAGCAGTACTTC. Its translation: CAISGTSSEQYF.

This chain connects TRBV6-1 to TRBJ2-7; D is perhaps TRBD1 (5 bases). There are 14 residues in the CDR3. The V end lost 8 bases, the J end lost 0 bases, and 14 bases lay between the germline ends. Germline loops: CDR1 MNHNS, CDR2 SASEGT. In nucleotides, the CDR3 is TGTGCCAGCTGTCGATACAGGAGCTCCTACGAGCAGTACTTC. Encoded protein: CASCRYRSSYEQYF.

In its sample, this clonotype was seen many times. The gene calls are TRBV11-2 and TRBJ2-5; D gene uncertain. CDR1 is SGHAT, CDR2 FQNNGV, per germline. The CDR3 totals 12 residues. V lost 1 base to trimming and J lost 4 bases, with 4 bases between them. Here the CDR3 DNA reads TGTGCCAGCAGCTTAGTTGCAGAGACCCAGTACTTC. As protein: CASSLVAETQYF.

This clonotype was seen more than once but under ten times. This chain uses TRBV4-2 with TRBJ1-4; 8 bases line up with TRBD1. In germline, CDR1 is LGHNA, CDR2 YNFKEQ. This CDR3 is 13 amino acids long. The V segment lost 8 bases and the J segment 5 bases; nucleotides outside the gene matches: 4. CDR3 bases: TGTGCCAGCCTGGACAGGGAAAATGAAAAACTGTTTTTT. Translated: CASLDRENEKLFF.

The chain couples TRBV5-1 to TRBJ2-5; 7 nucleotides agree with TRBD2. V lost 3 bases to trimming and J lost 3 bases; unmatched junction nucleotides: 2. The CDR3 totals 13 residues. The germline V gene encodes CDR1 SGHRS and CDR2 YFSETQ. CDR3: CASSWGGEETQYF. In nucleotides, the CDR3 is TGCGCCAGCAGCTGGGGAGGGGAAGAGACCCAGTACTTC.

This chain uses TRBV20-1 with TRBJ2-1; 16 nucleotides agree with TRBD2. The germline V gene encodes CDR1 DFQATT and CDR2 SNEGSKA (reference sequence). This CDR3 spans 18 amino acids. V lost 0 bases to trimming and J lost 9 bases; unmatched junction nucleotides: 11. The CDR3 loop is CSARDLGTSGRVLSEQFF. DNA for the CDR3: TGCAGTGCTAGAGATCTCGGGACTAGCGGGAGGGTTTTAAGTGAGCAGTTCTTC.

The chain couples TRBV20-1 to TRBJ2-3; 13 nucleotides align to TRBD2. The J segment lost 2 bases and the V segment lost 4 bases, leaving 6 bases of the junction unmatched. The germline V gene encodes CDR1 DFQATT and CDR2 SNEGSKA (reference sequence). This CDR3 spans 16 amino acids. The CDR3 reads CSATTGTSGITDTQYF. The DNA of the CDR3 is TGCAGTGCTACCACCGGGACTAGCGGGATCACAGATACGCAGTATTTT.

The chain joins TRBV25-1 to TRBJ2-1; 9 bases are shared with TRBD2. J was trimmed by 4 bases and V by 6 bases; bases with no gene match: 7. The CDR3 loop spans 15 amino acids. Germline loops: CDR1 MGHDK, CDR2 SYGVNS. The CDR3 DNA sequence: TGTGCCAGCAGGAGGGGGCTAGCGGGGTACAATGAGCAGTTCTTC. Its translation: CASRRGLAGYNEQFF.